This T cell receptor (beta chain) was documented in a study of blood T cell repertoires in COVID-19. V gave up 6 bases and J gave up 5 bases, with 15 bases separating them. Per germline, CDR1 SGDLS and CDR2 YYNGEE. The CDR3 loop spans 15 amino acids. TCRdb's table, derived via immunoSEQ multiplex PCR, lists solely in-frame clones and lacks some. The sample has approximately 150,000 clones; roughly 87% are singletons. The clonotype comes from a woman between 45 and 60 years old with acute or convalescent COVID-19. V and J are TRBV9 and TRBJ1-6, with D possibly matching TRBD1 (6 bases). The sample consisted of peripheral blood. CDR3 nucleotides: TGTGCCAGCACCCTGAACAGGGAGAATAATTCACCCCTCCACTTT. Translated: CASTLNRENNSPLHF.